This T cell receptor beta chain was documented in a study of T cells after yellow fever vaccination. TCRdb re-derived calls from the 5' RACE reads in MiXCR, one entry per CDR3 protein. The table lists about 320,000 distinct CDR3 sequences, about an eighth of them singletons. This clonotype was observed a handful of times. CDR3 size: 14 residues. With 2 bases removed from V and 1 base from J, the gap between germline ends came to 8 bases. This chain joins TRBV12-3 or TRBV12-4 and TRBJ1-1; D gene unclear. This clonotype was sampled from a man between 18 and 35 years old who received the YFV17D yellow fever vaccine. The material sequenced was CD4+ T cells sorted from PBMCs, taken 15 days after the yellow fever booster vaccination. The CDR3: CASSLQTTNTEAFF. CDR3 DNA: TGTGCCAGCAGTTTACAGACGACGAACACTGAAGCTTTCTTT.